The rows below give T cell receptor beta chains drawn from one sample of a study of blood T cell repertoires in COVID-19. Libraries were prepared by immunoSEQ multiplex PCR; TCRdb keeps only in-frame clonotypes and omits some of them. The table has about 230,000 clones, approximately 80% seen once. Input material: peripheral blood. These receptors were obtained from a woman aged 45-60 years with acute or convalescent COVID-19. The CDR3 runs from the conserved cysteine through the conserved F or W. D genes are given only for firm matches. Clone size appears in some rows only: once, few, many, or a class for an expanded clone.

NA	TRBV27	13	TRBJ2-3	NA	CASRGPSEDTQYF	TGTGCCAGCAGGGGCCCCTCAGAAGATACGCAGTATTTT
NA	TRBV3-1/TRBV3-2	13	TRBJ1-6	NA	CASSQDLNSPLHF	TGTGCCAGCAGCCAAGACTTAAATTCACCCCTCCACTTT
TRBD2	TRBV4-2	17	TRBJ2-3	once	CASSQIGTSGDTDTQYF	TGTGCCAGCAGCCAGATCGGGACTAGCGGGGACACAGATACGCAGTATTTT
NA	TRBV6-5	15	TRBJ1-4	NA	CASSYRPSGGEKLFF	TGTGCCAGCAGTTACCGACCGTCGGGTGGTGAAAAACTGTTTTTT
TRBD1	TRBV5-6	16	TRBJ2-2	once	CASSLGQGIATGELFF	TGTGCCAGCAGCTTGGGACAGGGGATAGCCACCGGGGAGCTGTTTTTT
TRBD1	TRBV4-1	15	TRBJ2-5	NA	CASSQQQGYQETQYF	TGCGCCAGCAGCCAACAACAGGGGTACCAAGAGACCCAGTACTTC
TRBD1	TRBV19	13	TRBJ1-1	once	CASSPTGVGEAFF	TGTGCCAGTAGCCCGACAGGGGTAGGTGAAGCTTTCTTT
NA	TRBV5-1	13	TRBJ2-5	few	CASSPTGQETQYF	TGCGCCAGCAGCCCGACAGGTCAAGAGACCCAGTACTTC
NA	TRBV5-1	18	TRBJ2-1	NA	CASSLAITSSPGENEQFF	TGCGCCAGCAGCTTGGCCATAACTAGCTCCCCGGGGGAGAATGAGCAGTTCTTC
TRBD1	TRBV10-1	17	TRBJ2-7	NA	CASSDHLGQTRAYEQYF	TGCGCCAGCAGTGACCACCTGGGACAGACGAGGGCTTACGAGCAGTACTTC
TRBD2	TRBV27	18	TRBJ2-1	once	CASSPPTSGTYNYNEQFF	TGTGCCAGCAGCCCACCGACTAGCGGGACCTACAACTACAATGAGCAGTTCTTC
NA	TRBV10-3	14	TRBJ2-7	NA	CAISVSRESYEQYF	TGTGCCATCAGTGTGTCGCGGGAATCTTACGAGCAGTACTTC
NA	TRBV20-1	14	TRBJ1-6	NA	CSGSLTGRNSPLHF	TGCAGTGGTAGTCTGACGGGTAGAAATTCACCCCTCCACTTT
NA	TRBV4-2	15	TRBJ1-1	NA	CASSQDLGQNTEAFF	TGTGCCAGCAGCCAAGATCTGGGGCAGAACACTGAAGCTTTCTTT
TRBD1	TRBV28	14	TRBJ1-2	few	CASSTGTGDWGYTF	TGTGCCAGCAGCACGGGGACAGGGGACTGGGGCTACACCTTC
NA	TRBV12-3/TRBV12-4	13	TRBJ2-7	NA	CASSLEHFYEQYF	TGTGCCAGCAGTTTAGAACATTTCTACGAGCAGTACTTC
TRBD2	TRBV5-6	16	TRBJ2-1	NA	CASSPGLADTYNEQFF	TGTGCCAGCAGCCCCGGACTAGCGGATACCTACAATGAGCAGTTCTTC
NA	TRBV24-1	13	TRBJ2-5	NA	CATSDSHRETQYF	TGTGCCACCAGTGACTCGCACCGGGAGACCCAGTACTTC
TRBD1	TRBV6-5	15	TRBJ2-7	NA	CASSYYGTGNYEQYF	TGTGCCAGCAGTTACTACGGGACAGGGAACTACGAGCAGTACTTC
TRBD1	TRBV7-9	13	TRBJ1-1	NA	CASSLAAQGAAFF	TGTGCCAGCAGCCTGGCCGCACAGGGGGCGGCTTTCTTT
NA	TRBV28	16	TRBJ2-1	once	CASSSPMGGYYNEQFF	TGTGCCAGCAGTTCGCCTATGGGGGGATACTACAATGAGCAGTTCTTC
TRBD2	TRBV9	15	TRBJ2-1	NA	CASSVASGGVNEQFF	TGTGCCAGCAGCGTAGCCAGCGGGGGTGTCAATGAGCAGTTCTTC
NA	TRBV28	17	TRBJ1-3	NA	CASSFPLGGFSGNTIYF	TGTGCCAGCAGTTTCCCCCTCGGGGGGTTCTCTGGAAACACCATATATTTT
TRBD1	TRBV20-1	14	TRBJ2-7	NA	CSASEGQPSYEQYF	TGCAGTGCTAGTGAGGGACAGCCCTCCTACGAGCAGTACTTC
NA	TRBV5-1	16	TRBJ2-5	NA	CASSLGGGVTGETQYF	TGCGCCAGCAGCTTGGGTGGAGGGGTGACGGGAGAGACCCAGTACTTC
TRBD1	TRBV19	16	TRBJ2-3	NA	CASRDRGESSTDTQYF	TGTGCCAGTAGGGACAGGGGAGAAAGTAGCACAGATACGCAGTATTTT
TRBD1	TRBV10-3	14	TRBJ2-7	NA	CAISAGTGYYEQYF	TGTGCCATCAGTGCCGGGACAGGGTACTACGAGCAGTACTTC
TRBD1	TRBV4-3	14	TRBJ2-7	NA	CASSPDRGAYEQYF	TGCGCCAGCAGCCCGGACAGGGGGGCCTACGAGCAGTACTTC
TRBD1	TRBV30	15	TRBJ1-4	NA	CAWSVAAGGPEKLFF	TGTGCCTGGAGTGTTGCCGCAGGGGGCCCTGAAAAACTGTTTTTT
NA	TRBV28	13	TRBJ1-5	NA	CASSLQGRQPQHF	TGTGCCAGCAGTTTGCAGGGTCGACAGCCCCAGCATTTT
NA	TRBV6-2/TRBV6-3	14	TRBJ1-1	NA	CASSYLELTTEAFF	TGTGCCAGCAGTTACCTCGAACTGACAACTGAAGCTTTCTTT
NA	TRBV30	13	TRBJ1-5	NA	CAWSTEKNQPQHF	TGTGCCTGGAGTACGGAGAAAAATCAGCCCCAGCATTTT
TRBD1	TRBV28	13	TRBJ1-6	NA	CASGDRVNSPLHF	TGTGCCAGCGGCGACAGGGTTAATTCACCCCTCCACTTT
TRBD1	TRBV5-1	14	TRBJ1-1	NA	CASSPGTGGSEAFF	TGCGCCAGCAGCCCCGGGACAGGGGGCAGTGAAGCTTTCTTT
NA	TRBV7-2	16	TRBJ2-3	NA	CASSLLGGVNTDTQYF	TGTGCCAGCAGCTTATTAGGGGGGGTGAACACAGATACGCAGTATTTT
NA	TRBV4-3	16	TRBJ1-3	NA	CASSRGTLRAGNTIYF	TGCGCCAGCAGCCGAGGGACACTCCGGGCCGGAAACACCATATATTTT
TRBD1	TRBV10-3	15	TRBJ1-2	NA	CAISELGQTNYGYTF	TGTGCCATCAGTGAGCTGGGACAGACTAACTATGGCTACACCTTC
TRBD2	TRBV19	14	TRBJ2-6	NA	CASAGGSGANVLTF	TGTGCCAGCGCGGGGGGCTCTGGGGCCAACGTCCTGACTTTC
NA	TRBV28	16	TRBJ1-4	NA	CASSLSGGGEDEKLFF	TGTGCCAGCAGTTTATCCGGAGGGGGGGAGGATGAAAAACTGTTTTTT
NA	TRBV28	13	TRBJ1-1	few	CASTGAMNTEAFF	TGTGCCAGCACCGGAGCAATGAACACTGAAGCTTTCTTT
TRBD2	TRBV5-1	14	TRBJ2-1	NA	CASSLGTSVNEQFF	TGCGCCAGCAGCTTGGGGACTAGCGTCAATGAGCAGTTCTTC
TRBD2	TRBV4-2	19	TRBJ2-3	NA	CASSQDLFSGGYYSDTQYF	TGTGCCAGCAGCCAAGATCTTTTTAGCGGGGGCTATTATTCAGATACGCAGTATTTT